The 23 T cell receptor beta chains given below trace back to one sample, sequenced in a study of blood T cells in healthy people across ages. The use of a sample-barcoded 5' primer and a J-beta primer mix characterized a second PCR of about 7 to 12 cycles. TCRdb passed the 5' RACE reads through MiXCR, listing each CDR3 protein once. The table lists under 2 million distinct CDR3 sequences, about 35% of them singletons, with around 11% in the top ten. Source material: blood. The source of these receptors is a woman aged 25 to 39 in good health.

V and J are TRBV11-2 and TRBJ1-4; D unclear. The CDR3 contains 15 residues. V was trimmed by 3 bases and J by 7 bases, leaving 15 bases between them. Germline loops: CDR1 SGHAT, CDR2 FQNNGV. The CDR3 coding sequence is TGTGCCAGCAGCTTCCACCGAGGGTTTGGTGAAAAACTGTTTTTT. Amino acids: CASSFHRGFGEKLFF.

This clonotype was recorded many times. V usage is TRBV29-1 and J usage is TRBJ2-7, with 7 bases fitting TRBD1. The CDR3 has 13 amino acids. V shed 5 bases, J shed 4 bases, and the junction held 8 bases outside the gene matches. The germline V gene has CDR1 SQVTM and CDR2 ANQGSEA. CDR3 protein: CSVKTGERYEQYF. DNA of the CDR3: TGCAGCGTTAAAACAGGGGAACGATACGAGCAGTACTTC.

The V call is TRBV20-1, the J call TRBJ1-1, with D possibly matching TRBD1 (5 bases). The V gene's germline CDR1 is DFQATT and CDR2 SNEGSKA (reference sequence). Trimming left V 6 bases short and J 4 bases short, with 18 bases between. The CDR3 length is 14 residues. The CDR3 DNA reads TGCAGTGCCCCCCCGAGGGGCTGGGCCACTGAAGCTTTCTTT. Translated, it gives CSAPPRGWATEAFF.

In nucleotides, the CDR3 is TGCAGTGCTAGTCCCACTCCGGGACGCCGCTACAATGAGCAGTTCTTC. Protein sequence: CSASPTPGRRYNEQFF. This chain links TRBV20-1 with TRBJ2-1; D is tentatively TRBD1 or TRBD2 (5 bases each). The CDR3 is 16 residues long. V lost 3 bases, J lost 3 bases, and 18 bases lay in between. CDR1 and CDR2 from the germline V gene are DFQATT and SNEGSKA (reference sequence).

This clonotype has a handful of counts. This sequence joins TRBV28 and TRBJ2-7; 11 bases agree with TRBD1. With V trimmed by 6 bases and J by 2 bases, 9 bases remained unmatched. The CDR3 loop spans 16 amino acids. Per the germline V gene, CDR1 is MDHEN and CDR2 is SYDVKM. DNA of the CDR3: TGTGCCAGCAGACACGACCTGGGACAGGGGGCCTACGAGCAGTACTTC. This gives the protein CASRHDLGQGAYEQYF.

This clonotype was detected a few times. The CDR3 here is CSAREGKGGYGYTF. The CDR3 DNA sequence: TGCAGTGCTAGAGAAGGAAAGGGAGGTTATGGCTACACCTTC. The chain has TRBV20-1 and TRBJ1-2; no reliable D call. Germline lookup yields CDR1 DFQATT and CDR2 SNEGSKA (reference sequence). The CDR3 loop spans 14 amino acids. V was cut by 0 bases and J by 5 bases, with 13 bases left in between.

This chain uses TRBV5-6 with TRBJ2-7; TRBD1 agrees at 10 bases. CDR1 and CDR2 from the germline V gene are SGHDT and YYEEEE. This CDR3 is 17 amino acids long. Losses at the gene ends were 4 bases for V and 2 bases for J; bases not matched to a gene: 12. DNA of the CDR3: TGTGCCAGCAGCCTGGAACCCTCCGGGACAGGGGCCTACGAGCAGTACTTC. It specifies CASSLEPSGTGAYEQYF.

This clonotype was picked up many times. The chain employs TRBV20-1 and TRBJ2-7; 8 bases map to TRBD1. CDR1 DFQATT and CDR2 SNEGSKA come from the germline V gene (reference sequence). The CDR3 loop spans 17 amino acids. V dropped 1 base and J dropped 2; count of bases not matched to a gene: 13. The CDR3 protein is CSARALGGTGGTYEQYF. Written as DNA, the CDR3 is TGCAGTGCTAGAGCTCTAGGAGGAACAGGGGGTACCTACGAGCAGTACTTC.

This chain joins TRBV28 and TRBJ2-5; the D call may be TRBD1 or TRBD2 (5 bases each). The J call could be wrong; TRBJ2-7 is a better fit for the DNA end. Germline V CDR1 and CDR2: MDHEN, SYDVKM. The CDR3 covers 13 residues. This chain's CDR3 is CASSLRGPREQYF. The CDR3 region has the DNA TGTGCCAGCAGTTTGAGGGGCCCCCGCGAGCAGTACTTC.

This clonotype was detected ten times or more. The chain combines TRBV29-1 with TRBJ1-1, with 9 bases that match TRBD1. The CDR3 totals 12 residues. Germline trimming cut 7 bases from V and 3 bases from J; bases unmatched to any gene: 3. Germline-derived CDR1 and CDR2 are SQVTM and ANQGSEA. The CDR3 is CSGRTGDTEAFF. CDR3 nucleotide sequence: TGCAGCGGTCGGACAGGGGACACTGAAGCTTTCTTT.

This clonotype came up a few times. This CDR3 is CASSPKPRGRGEQYF. CDR3 coding DNA: TGCGCCAGCAGCCCTAAGCCCAGGGGGCGCGGAGAGCAGTACTTC. V usage is TRBV4-1 and J usage is TRBJ2-7, with 8 positions matching TRBD1. The junction had 12 bases not matched to a gene; V was cut back by 4 bases and J by 7 bases. CDR1 MGHRA and CDR2 YSYEKL come from the germline V gene. The CDR3 contains 15 residues.

The chain is built from TRBV29-1 and TRBJ2-1, with 9 bases aligning to TRBD2. Germline V gene data show CDR1 as SQVTM and CDR2 as ANQGSEA. V trimming: 0 bases; J trimming: 8 bases; junction bases outside the gene matches: 8. CDR3 length: 15 residues. The CDR3 reads CSVEDTSGRIYEQFF. The CDR3 DNA reads TGCAGCGTTGAAGATACCAGCGGGAGGATTTATGAGCAGTTCTTC.

This clonotype has a handful of counts. The V call is TRBV11-1, the J call TRBJ2-7; TRBD2 matches 9 bases. The length of the CDR3 is 15 residues. Germline V lookup: CDR1 SGHAT, CDR2 FQDESV (reference sequence). Trimming cost V 5 bases and J 4 bases; bases outside gene matches: 9. Here the CDR3 DNA reads TGTGCCAGCAGCGCCGGGGGTAGCGGGGGATACGAGCAGTACTTC. Its translation is CASSAGGSGGYEQYF.

This sequence joins TRBV3-1 and TRBJ1-2; 12 bases match TRBD1. After removal of 3 bases from V and 7 bases from J, the junction contained 3 bases not matched to a gene. Germline lookup yields CDR1 LGHDT and CDR2 YNNKEL (reference sequence). CDR3 length: 14 residues. In nucleotides, the CDR3 is TGTGCCAGCAGCCAGCCGGGACAGGGGGCTGGCTACACCTTC. Amino acids: CASSQPGQGAGYTF.

This clonotype has only a few counts. V is TRBV20-1 and J is TRBJ2-1; D is perhaps TRBD2 (7 bases). CDR1 DFQATT and CDR2 SNEGSKA come from the germline V gene (reference sequence). The CDR3 is 18 amino acids. V was pared by 6 bases and J by 6 bases, with 30 bases between. The CDR3 bases are TGCAGTGCCATTTCCCTAGGGGACAAACTAGGGGGGGGCAATGAGCAGTTCTTC. This sequence encodes CSAISLGDKLGGGNEQFF.

The chain joins TRBV6-1 to TRBJ2-1, with D unresolved. From germline, CDR1 is MNHNS and CDR2 SASEGT. V was clipped by 6 bases and J by 5 bases, with 20 bases between them. There are 16 residues in the CDR3. The CDR3 DNA reads TGTGCCAGCAGCCCGGGTATCGGCCGAACGAACAATGAGCAGTTCTTC. This translates into CASSPGIGRTNNEQFF.

This clonotype was seen a few times. The J gene is TRBJ2-3, the V gene TRBV4-1; D may be TRBD2 (6 bases). The ends were cut back, 4 bases at V and 1 base at J, with 21 bases in the middle. Germline assignment: CDR1 MGHRA and CDR2 YSYEKL. The CDR3 runs 18 residues. DNA of the CDR3: TGCGCCAGCAGCCGACTACCCCCTAGCAGGGAGGGCACAGATACGCAGTATTTT. Residues: CASSRLPPSREGTDTQYF.

J is TRBJ2-3 and V is TRBV2, with D possibly TRBD1 on 6 matching bases. V lost 6 bases and J lost 6, with 19 bases in between. Per germline, CDR1 SNHLY and CDR2 FYNNEI. The CDR3 runs 15 residues. The DNA for the CDR3 is TGTGCCAGCAGGGATCGACAGGATCTAGCCGATACGCAGTATTTT. Translation: CASRDRQDLADTQYF.

In this sample, this clonotype turned up a few times. The chain is built from TRBV5-1 and TRBJ2-7; D uncertain. V shed 0 bases and J shed 6 bases, with 13 bases lying between them. Germline CDR1 and CDR2: SGHRS and YFSETQ. The CDR3 is 14 amino acids. CDR3 residues: CASSLGGSPFEQYF. Written as DNA, the CDR3 is TGCGCCAGCAGCTTGGGAGGCTCCCCGTTCGAGCAGTACTTC.

The rearrangement uses TRBV6-6 and TRBJ2-1; D might be TRBD1 or TRBD2, each matching 6 bases. V gave up 6 bases and J gave up 1 base, with 13 bases separating them. Germline CDR1 MNHNY, CDR2 SVGAGI (reference sequence). This CDR3 is built from 15 residues. The CDR3 DNA sequence: TGTGCCAGCAGCAGAGGGGGGAAGTCCTACAATGAGCAGTTCTTC. Protein: CASSRGGKSYNEQFF.

The rearrangement uses TRBV25-1 and TRBJ2-1; 8 nucleotides match TRBD2. The germline V gene encodes CDR1 MGHDK and CDR2 SYGVNS. After removal of 2 bases from V and 6 bases from J, the junction contained 6 bases not matched to a gene. The CDR3 extends over 15 amino acids. The CDR3 DNA reads as TGTGCCAGCAGTGAACTCGGGGGGGCCCTCAATGAGCAGTTCTTC. This codes for CASSELGGALNEQFF. The whole variable domain, remainder taken from reference TRBV25-1 and TRBJ2-1, is EADIYQTPRYLVIGTGKKITLECSQTMGHDKMYWYQQDPGMELHLIHYSYGVNSTEKGDLSSESTVSRIRTEHFPLTLESARPSHTSQYLCASSELGGALNEQFFGPGTRLTVL.

This clonotype was seen a few times. This sequence joins TRBV5-1 and TRBJ2-1; D gene ambiguous. CDR1 is SGHRS, CDR2 YFSETQ, per germline. The length of the CDR3 is 13 residues. V was clipped by 6 bases and J by 4 bases, with 11 bases between them. CDR3 coding DNA: TGCGCCAGCACCCCCGGCGAGTACAATGAGCAGTTCTTC. Translating gives CASTPGEYNEQFF.

The chain employs TRBV10-3 and TRBJ1-1; 7 bases map to TRBD1. CDR3 length: 13 amino acids. V gave up 5 bases and J gave up 2 bases; unmatched junction bases: 2. Per the germline V gene, CDR1 is ENHRY and CDR2 is SYGVKD. CDR3 bases: TGTGCCATCAGTACAGGGGTTAACACTGAAGCTTTCTTT. The encoded protein is CAISTGVNTEAFF.